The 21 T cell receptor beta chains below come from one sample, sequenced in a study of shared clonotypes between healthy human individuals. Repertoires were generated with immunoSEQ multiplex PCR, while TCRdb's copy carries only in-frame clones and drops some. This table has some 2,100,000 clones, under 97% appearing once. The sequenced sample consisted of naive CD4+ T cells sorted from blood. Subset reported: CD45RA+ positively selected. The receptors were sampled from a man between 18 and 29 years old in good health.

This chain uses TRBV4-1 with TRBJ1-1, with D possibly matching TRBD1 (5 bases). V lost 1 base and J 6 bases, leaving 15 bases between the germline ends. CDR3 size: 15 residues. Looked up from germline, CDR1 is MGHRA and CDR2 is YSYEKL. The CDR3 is CASSQAEGNYAEAFF. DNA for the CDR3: TGCGCCAGCAGCCAAGCGGAGGGGAATTACGCTGAAGCTTTCTTT.

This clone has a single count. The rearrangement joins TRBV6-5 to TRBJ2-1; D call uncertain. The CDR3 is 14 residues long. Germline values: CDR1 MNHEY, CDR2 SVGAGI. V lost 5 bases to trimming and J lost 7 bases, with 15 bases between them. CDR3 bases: TGTGCCAGCAGTCCGGGCCCAATGGGAAATGAGCAGTTCTTC. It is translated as CASSPGPMGNEQFF.

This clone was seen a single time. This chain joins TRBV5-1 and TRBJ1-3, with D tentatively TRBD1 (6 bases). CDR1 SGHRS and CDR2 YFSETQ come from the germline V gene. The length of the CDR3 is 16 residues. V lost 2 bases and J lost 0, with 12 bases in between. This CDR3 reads CASSLGPRGSGNTIYF. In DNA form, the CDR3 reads TGCGCCAGCAGCTTAGGCCCCAGGGGCTCTGGAAACACCATATATTTT.

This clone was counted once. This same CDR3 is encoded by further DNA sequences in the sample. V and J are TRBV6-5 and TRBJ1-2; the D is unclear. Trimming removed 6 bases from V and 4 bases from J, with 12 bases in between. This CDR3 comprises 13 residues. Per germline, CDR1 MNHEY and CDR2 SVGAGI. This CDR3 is CASSPAGSYGYTF. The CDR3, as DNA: TGTGCCAGCAGCCCCGCGGGGTCCTATGGCTACACCTTC.

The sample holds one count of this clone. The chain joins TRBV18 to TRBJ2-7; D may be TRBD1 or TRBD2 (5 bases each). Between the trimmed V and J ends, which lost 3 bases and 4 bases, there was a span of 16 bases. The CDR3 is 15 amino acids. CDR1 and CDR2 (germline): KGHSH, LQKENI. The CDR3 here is CASSPGSQGMYEQYF. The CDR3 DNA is TGTGCCAGCTCACCGGGGAGTCAGGGTATGTACGAGCAGTACTTC.

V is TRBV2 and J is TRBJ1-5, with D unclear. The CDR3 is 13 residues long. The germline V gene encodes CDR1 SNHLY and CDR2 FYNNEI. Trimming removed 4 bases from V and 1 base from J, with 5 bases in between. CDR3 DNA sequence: TGTGCCAGCAGTGCGGGAAGCAATCAGCCCCAGCATTTT. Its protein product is CASSAGSNQPQHF.

CDR3 region: CASSLAPTSSGELFF. The CDR3 coding sequence is TGTGCCAGCAGCTTAGCACCGACTAGCTCCGGGGAGCTGTTTTTT. The chain joins TRBV7-8 to TRBJ2-2; 7 bases are shared with TRBD2. The V and J ends lost 0 bases and 6 bases, in that order; junction bases with no gene match: 4. There are 15 residues in the CDR3. CDR1 is SGHVS, CDR2 FQNEAQ, per germline.

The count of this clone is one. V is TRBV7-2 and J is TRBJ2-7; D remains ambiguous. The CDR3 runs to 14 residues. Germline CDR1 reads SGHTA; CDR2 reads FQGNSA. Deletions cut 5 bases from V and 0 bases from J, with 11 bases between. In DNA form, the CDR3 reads TGTGCCAGCAGCCCTGCAAGGAGCTCCTACGAGCAGTACTTC. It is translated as CASSPARSSYEQYF.

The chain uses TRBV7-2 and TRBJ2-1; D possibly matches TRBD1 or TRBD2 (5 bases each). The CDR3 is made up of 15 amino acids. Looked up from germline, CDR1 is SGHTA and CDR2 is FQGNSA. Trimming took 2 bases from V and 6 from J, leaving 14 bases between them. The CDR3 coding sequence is TGTGCCAGCAGCTTATACGGGGACGCTCGCAATGAGCAGTTCTTC. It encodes CASSLYGDARNEQFF.

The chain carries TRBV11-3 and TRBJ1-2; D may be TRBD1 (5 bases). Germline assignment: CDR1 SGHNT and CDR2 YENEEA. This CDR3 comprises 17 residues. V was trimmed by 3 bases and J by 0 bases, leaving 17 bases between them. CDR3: CASSLVTVRQPNYGYTF. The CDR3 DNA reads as TGTGCCAGCAGCTTGGTCACTGTCAGACAGCCTAACTATGGCTACACCTTC.

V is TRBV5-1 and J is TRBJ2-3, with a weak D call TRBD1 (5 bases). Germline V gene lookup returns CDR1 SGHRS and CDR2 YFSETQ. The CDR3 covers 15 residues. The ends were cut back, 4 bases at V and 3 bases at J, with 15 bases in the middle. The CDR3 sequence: CASSQGATKTDTQYF. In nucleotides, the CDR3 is TGCGCCAGCAGCCAGGGCGCCACTAAAACAGATACGCAGTATTTT.

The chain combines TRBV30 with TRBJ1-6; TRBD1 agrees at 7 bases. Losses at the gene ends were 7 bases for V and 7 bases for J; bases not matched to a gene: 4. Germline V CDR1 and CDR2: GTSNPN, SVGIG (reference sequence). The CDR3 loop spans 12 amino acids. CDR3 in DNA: TGTGCCTCAACAGGGGACAATTCACCCCTCCACTTT. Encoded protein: CASTGDNSPLHF.

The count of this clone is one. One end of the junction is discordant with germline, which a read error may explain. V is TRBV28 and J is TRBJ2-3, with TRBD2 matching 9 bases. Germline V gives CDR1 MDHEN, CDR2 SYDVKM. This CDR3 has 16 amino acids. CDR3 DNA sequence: TGTGCCGGCAGCCCCCACAGCGGGGGGAGCACAGATACGCAGTATTTT. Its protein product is CAGSPHSGGSTDTQYF.

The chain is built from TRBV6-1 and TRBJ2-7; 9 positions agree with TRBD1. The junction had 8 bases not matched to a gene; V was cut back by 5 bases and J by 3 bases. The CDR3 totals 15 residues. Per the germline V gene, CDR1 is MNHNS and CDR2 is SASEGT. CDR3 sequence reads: CASSIGTGSYYEQYF. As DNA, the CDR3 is TGTGCCAGCAGTATAGGGACAGGGTCCTACTACGAGCAGTACTTC.

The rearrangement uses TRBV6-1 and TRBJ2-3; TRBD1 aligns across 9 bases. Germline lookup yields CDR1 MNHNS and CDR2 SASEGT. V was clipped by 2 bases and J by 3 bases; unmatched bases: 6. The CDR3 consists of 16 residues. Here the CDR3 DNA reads TGTGCCAGCAGTGAAATGGTGGGGACAGGGACAGATACGCAGTATTTT. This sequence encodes CASSEMVGTGTDTQYF.

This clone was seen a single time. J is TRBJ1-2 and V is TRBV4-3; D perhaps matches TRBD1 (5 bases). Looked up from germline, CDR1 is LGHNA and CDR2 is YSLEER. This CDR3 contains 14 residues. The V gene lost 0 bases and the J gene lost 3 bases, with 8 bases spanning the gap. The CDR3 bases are TGCGCCAGCAGCCAAGATGGGGGGGACTATGGCTACACCTTC. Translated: CASSQDGGDYGYTF.

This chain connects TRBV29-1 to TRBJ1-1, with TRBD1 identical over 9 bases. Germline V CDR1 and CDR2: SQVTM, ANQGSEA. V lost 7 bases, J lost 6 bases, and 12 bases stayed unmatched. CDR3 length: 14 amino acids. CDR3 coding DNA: TGCAGCGCTGGGGAGGGACAGGGAGGCCCTGAAGCTTTCTTT. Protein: CSAGEGQGGPEAFF.

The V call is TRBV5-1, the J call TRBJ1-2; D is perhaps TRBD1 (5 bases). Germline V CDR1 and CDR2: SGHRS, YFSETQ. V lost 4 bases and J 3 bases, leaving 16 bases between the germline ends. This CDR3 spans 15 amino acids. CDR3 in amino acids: CASSAAEGPYYGYTF. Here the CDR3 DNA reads TGCGCCAGCAGCGCGGCTGAGGGACCCTACTATGGCTACACCTTC. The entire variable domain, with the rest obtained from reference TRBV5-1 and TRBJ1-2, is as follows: KAGVTQTPRYLIKTRGQQVTLSCSPISGHRSVSWYQQTPGQGLQFLFEYFSETQRNKGNFPGRFSGRQFSNSRSEMNVSTLELGDSALYLCASSAAEGPYYGYTFGSGTRLTVV.

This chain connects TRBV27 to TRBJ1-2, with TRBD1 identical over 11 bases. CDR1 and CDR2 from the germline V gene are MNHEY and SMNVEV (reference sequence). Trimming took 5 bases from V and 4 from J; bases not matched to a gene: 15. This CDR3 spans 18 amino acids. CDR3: CASSALPRTGGTVYGYTF. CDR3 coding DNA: TGTGCCAGCAGTGCCCTCCCCCGGACAGGGGGCACTGTCTATGGCTACACCTTC.

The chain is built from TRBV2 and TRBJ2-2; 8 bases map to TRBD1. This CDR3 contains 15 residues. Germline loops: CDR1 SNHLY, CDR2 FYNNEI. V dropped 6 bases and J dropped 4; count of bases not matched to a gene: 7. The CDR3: CASRSQGAGTGELFF. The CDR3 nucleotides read TGTGCCAGCAGGTCGCAGGGGGCGGGCACCGGGGAGCTGTTTTTT.

The CDR3 is CSVGLGAFDEQFF. Written as DNA, the CDR3 is TGCAGCGTTGGGTTGGGAGCCTTTGATGAGCAGTTCTTC. The V call is TRBV29-1, the J call TRBJ2-1, with D possibly TRBD2 on 5 matching bases. Germline lookup yields CDR1 SQVTM and CDR2 ANQGSEA. Between the trimmed V and J ends, which lost 4 bases and 8 bases, there was a span of 15 bases. CDR3 length: 13 amino acids.